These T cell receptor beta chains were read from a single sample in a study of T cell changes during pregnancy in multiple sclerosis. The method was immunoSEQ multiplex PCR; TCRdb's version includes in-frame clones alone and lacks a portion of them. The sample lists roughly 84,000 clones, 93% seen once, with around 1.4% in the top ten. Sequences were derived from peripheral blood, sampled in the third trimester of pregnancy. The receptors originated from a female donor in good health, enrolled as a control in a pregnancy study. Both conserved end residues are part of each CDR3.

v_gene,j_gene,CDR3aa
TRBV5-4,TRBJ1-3,CASSLGGIAGNTIYF
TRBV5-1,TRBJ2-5,CASSLQGRETQYF
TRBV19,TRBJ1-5,CASSTTGGTQPQHF
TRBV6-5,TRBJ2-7,CASSFSPEAAYEQYF
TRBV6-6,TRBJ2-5,CASSFTGGFSETQYF
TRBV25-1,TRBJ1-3,CASSKQGGAGNTIYF
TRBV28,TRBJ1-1,CATQAITTEAFF
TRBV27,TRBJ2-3,CASIYDTQYF
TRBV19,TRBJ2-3,CASNMGQPSTDTQYF
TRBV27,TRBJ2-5,CASSYDRAGKTQYF
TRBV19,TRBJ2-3,CASMGTGEADTQYF
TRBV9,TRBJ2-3,CASSVALRDTQYF
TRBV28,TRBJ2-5,CASSLAGTSDKTQYF